This T cell receptor (beta chain) was sequenced for a study of shared clonotypes between healthy human individuals. Study summary: For every donor, three CD4 naive, three CD4 memory, two CD8 naive and one CD8 memory plates were used. Overall study findings and caveats: Between a few donors, naive CD4 clonotypes were shared at a level of about 5%.

Notes on this clone: Its antigen is not identified.

Profiled with immunoSEQ multiplex PCR; TCRdb holds only in-frame clones, not every one. Of around 1.1 million clones in the sample, around 78% were seen once. The clonotype was recovered from a man aged 18 to 29 in good health. Some clones in this sample may be carry-over from other donors' samples. Sequencing was performed on memory CD4+ T cells from PBMCs. Subset denoted: CD45RA-negative fraction.

The CDR3 protein is CASSVGSGQGQPQHF. The CDR3 nucleotides read TGTGCCAGCAGCGTAGGGTCGGGGCAAGGGCAGCCCCAGCATTTT. The rearrangement joins TRBV9 to TRBJ1-5; a possible D gene is TRBD1 (5 bases). This CDR3 has 15 residues. V dropped 0 bases and J dropped 7 bases, with 14 bases sitting between them. Germline V gene lookup returns CDR1 SGDLS and CDR2 YYNGEE.